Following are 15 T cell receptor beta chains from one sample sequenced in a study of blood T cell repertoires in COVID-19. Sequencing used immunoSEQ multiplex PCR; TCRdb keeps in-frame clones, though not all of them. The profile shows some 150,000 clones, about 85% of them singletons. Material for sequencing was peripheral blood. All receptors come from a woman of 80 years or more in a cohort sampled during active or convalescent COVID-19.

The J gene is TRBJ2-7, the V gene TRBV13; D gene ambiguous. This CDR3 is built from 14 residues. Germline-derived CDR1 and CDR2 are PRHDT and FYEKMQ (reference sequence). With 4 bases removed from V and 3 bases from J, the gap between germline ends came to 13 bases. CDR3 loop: CASSSLLQVYEQYF. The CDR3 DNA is TGTGCCAGCAGCTCTCTCCTCCAGGTCTACGAGCAGTACTTC.

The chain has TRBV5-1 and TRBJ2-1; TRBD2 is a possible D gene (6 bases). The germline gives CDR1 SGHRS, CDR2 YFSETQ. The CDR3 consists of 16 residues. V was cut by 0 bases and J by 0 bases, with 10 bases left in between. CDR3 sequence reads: CASSLAGTHSYNEQFF. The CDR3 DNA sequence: TGCGCCAGCAGCTTGGCCGGGACTCACTCCTACAATGAGCAGTTCTTC.

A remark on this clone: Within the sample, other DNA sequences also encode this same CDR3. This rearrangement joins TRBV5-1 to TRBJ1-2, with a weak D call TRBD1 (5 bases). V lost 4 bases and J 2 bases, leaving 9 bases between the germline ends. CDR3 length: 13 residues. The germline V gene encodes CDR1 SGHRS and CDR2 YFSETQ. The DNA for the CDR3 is TGCGCCAGCAGCCCCGACAGAAACTATGGCTACACCTTC. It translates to CASSPDRNYGYTF.

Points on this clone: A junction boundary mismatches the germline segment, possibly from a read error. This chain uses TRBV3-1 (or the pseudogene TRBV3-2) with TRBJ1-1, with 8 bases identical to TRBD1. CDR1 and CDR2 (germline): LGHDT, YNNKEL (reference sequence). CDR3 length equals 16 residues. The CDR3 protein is CASSQDRTGLGSALIF. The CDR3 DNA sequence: TGTGCCAGCAGCCAAGATAGGACAGGGTTAGGGTCTGCGTTGATCTTT.

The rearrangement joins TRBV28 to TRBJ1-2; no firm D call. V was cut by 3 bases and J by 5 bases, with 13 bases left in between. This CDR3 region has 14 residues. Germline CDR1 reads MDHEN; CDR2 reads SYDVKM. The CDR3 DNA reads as TGTGCCAGCAGTTTTGGGCAGCTCAATTATGGCTACACCTTC. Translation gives CASSFGQLNYGYTF.

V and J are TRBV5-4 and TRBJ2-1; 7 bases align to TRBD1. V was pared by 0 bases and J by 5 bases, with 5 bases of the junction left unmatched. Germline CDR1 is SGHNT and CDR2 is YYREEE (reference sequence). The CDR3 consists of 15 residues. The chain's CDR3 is CASSLVRGSNNEQFF. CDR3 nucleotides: TGTGCCAGCAGCTTGGTCAGGGGGAGCAACAATGAGCAGTTCTTC. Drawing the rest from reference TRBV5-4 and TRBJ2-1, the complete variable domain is ETGVTQSPTHLIKTRGQQVTLRCSSQSGHNTVSWYQQALGQGPQFIFQYYREEENGRGNFPPRFSGLQFPNYSSELNVNALELDDSALYLCASSLVRGSNNEQFFGPGTRLTVL.

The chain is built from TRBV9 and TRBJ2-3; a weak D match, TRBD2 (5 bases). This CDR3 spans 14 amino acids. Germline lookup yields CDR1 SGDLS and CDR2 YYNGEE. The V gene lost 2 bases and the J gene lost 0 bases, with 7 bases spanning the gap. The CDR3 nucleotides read TGTGCCAGCAGCGTGGGGAGAAGCACAGATACGCAGTATTTT. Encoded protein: CASSVGRSTDTQYF. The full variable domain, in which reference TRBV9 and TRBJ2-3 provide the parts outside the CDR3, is DSGVTQTPKHLITATGQRVTLRCSPRSGDLSVYWYQQSLDQGLQFLIQYYNGEERAKGNILERFSAQQFPDLHSELNLSSLELGDSALYFCASSVGRSTDTQYFGPGTRLTVL.

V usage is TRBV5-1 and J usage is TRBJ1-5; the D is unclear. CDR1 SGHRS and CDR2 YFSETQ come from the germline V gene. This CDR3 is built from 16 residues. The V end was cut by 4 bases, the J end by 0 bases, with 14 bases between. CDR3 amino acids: CASSPGEVISNQPQHF. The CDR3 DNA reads TGCGCCAGCAGCCCCGGAGAGGTTATTAGCAATCAGCCCCAGCATTTT.

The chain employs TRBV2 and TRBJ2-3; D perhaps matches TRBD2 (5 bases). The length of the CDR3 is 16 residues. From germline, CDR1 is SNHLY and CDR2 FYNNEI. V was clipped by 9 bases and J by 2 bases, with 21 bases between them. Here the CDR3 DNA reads TGTGCCAGGTCTAGGGCTGGCGGGCGATACACAGATACGCAGTATTTT. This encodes CARSRAGGRYTDTQYF.

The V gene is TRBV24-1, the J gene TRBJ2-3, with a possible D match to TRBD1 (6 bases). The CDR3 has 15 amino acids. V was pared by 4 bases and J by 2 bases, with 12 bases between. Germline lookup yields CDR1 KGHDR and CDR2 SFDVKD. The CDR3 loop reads CATSDAGDTTDTQYF. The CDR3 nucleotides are TGTGCCACCAGTGACGCCGGGGACACCACAGATACGCAGTATTTT.

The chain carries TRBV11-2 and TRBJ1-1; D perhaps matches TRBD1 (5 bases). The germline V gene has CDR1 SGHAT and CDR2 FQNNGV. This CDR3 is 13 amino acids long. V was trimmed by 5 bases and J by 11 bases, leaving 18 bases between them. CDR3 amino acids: CASSHSLVRAAFF. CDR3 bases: TGTGCCAGCAGCCACTCGTTAGTCAGGGCTGCTTTCTTT.

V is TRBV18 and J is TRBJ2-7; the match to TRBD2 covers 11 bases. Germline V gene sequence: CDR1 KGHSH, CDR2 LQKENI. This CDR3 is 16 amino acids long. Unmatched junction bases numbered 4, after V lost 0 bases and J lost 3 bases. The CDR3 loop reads CASSPPLAGGFYEQYF. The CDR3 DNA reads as TGTGCCAGCTCACCACCCCTAGCGGGGGGATTCTACGAGCAGTACTTC.

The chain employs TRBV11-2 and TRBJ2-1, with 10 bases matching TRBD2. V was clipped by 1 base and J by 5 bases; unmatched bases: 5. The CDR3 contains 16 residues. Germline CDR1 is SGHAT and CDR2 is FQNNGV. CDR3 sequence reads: CASSLGTSGANNEQFF. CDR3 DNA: TGTGCCAGCAGCTTAGGAACTAGCGGGGCGAACAATGAGCAGTTCTTC.

The CDR3 bases are TGTGCCAGCAGCAAAAGACATGCTAGCGGGAGGAAAGCCTACGAGCAGTACGTC. Translated, it gives CASSKRHASGRKAYEQYV. The chain carries TRBV21-1 and TRBJ2-7; TRBD2 is taken as the D call from the table, unchecked against the DNA. TRBV21-1 is a recognized pseudogene. The CDR3 has 18 amino acids.

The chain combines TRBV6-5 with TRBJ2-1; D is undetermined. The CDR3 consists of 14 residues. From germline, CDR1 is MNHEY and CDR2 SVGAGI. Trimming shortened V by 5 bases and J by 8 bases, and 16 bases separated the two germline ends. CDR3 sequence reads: CASSRIRMGDEQFF. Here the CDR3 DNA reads TGTGCCAGCAGTAGGATAAGGATGGGCGATGAGCAGTTCTTC.